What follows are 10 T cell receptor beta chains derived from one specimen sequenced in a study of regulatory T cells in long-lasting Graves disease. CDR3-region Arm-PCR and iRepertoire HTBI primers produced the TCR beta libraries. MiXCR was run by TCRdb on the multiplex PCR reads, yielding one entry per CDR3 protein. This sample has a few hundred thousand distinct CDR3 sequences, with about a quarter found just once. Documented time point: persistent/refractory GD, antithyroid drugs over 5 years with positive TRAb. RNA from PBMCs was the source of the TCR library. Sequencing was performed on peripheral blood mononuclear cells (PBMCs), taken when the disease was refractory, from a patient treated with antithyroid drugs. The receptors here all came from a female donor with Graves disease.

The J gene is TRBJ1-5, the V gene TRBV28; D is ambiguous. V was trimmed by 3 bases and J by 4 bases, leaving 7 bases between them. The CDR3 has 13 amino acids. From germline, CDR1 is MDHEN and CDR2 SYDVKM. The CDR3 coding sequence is TGTGCCAGCAGTTTCAGCAGAAATCAGCCCCAGCATTTT. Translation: CASSFSRNQPQHF.

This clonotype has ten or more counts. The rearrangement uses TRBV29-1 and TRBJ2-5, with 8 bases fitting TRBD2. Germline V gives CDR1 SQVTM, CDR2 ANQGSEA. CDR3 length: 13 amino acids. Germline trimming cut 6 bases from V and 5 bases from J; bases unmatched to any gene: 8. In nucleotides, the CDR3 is TGCAGCGTAGTAGGACTAGCTGAGGAGACCCAGTACTTC. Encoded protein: CSVVGLAEETQYF.

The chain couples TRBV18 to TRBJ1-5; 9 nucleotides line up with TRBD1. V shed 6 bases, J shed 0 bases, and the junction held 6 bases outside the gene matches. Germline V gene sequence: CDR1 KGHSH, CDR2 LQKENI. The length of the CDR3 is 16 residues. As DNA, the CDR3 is TGTGCCAGCTCTCGGGCGACAGGGGGTAGCAATCAGCCCCAGCATTTT. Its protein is CASSRATGGSNQPQHF.

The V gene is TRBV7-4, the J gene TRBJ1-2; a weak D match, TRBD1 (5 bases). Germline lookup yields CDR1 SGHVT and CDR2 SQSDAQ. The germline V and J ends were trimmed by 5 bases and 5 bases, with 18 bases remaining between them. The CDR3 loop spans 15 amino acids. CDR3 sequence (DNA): TGTGCCAGCAGCGTAGTCCCAGGGAGGTCATATGGCTACACCTTC. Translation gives CASSVVPGRSYGYTF. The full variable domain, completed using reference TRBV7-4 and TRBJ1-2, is GAGVSQSPRYKVAKRGRDVALRCDSISGHVTLYWYRQTLGQGSEVLTYSQSDAQRDKSGRPSGRFSAERPERSVSTLKIQRTEQGDSAVYLCASSVVPGRSYGYTFGSGTRLTVV.

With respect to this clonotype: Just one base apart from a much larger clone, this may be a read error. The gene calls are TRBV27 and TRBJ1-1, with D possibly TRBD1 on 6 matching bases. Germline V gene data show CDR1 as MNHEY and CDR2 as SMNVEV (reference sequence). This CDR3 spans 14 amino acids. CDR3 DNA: TGTGCCAGCAGTCCCCTCGACAGGAACACTGGAGCTTTCTTT. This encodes CASSPLDRNTGAFF.

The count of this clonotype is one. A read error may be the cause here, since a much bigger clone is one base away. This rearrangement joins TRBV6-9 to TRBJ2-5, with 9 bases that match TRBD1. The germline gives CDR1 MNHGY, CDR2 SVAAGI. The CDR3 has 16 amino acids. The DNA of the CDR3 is TGTGCCAACAGTTACTCAGGGACAGGGAGTCAAGAGACCCAGTACTTC. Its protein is CANSYSGTGSQETQYF.

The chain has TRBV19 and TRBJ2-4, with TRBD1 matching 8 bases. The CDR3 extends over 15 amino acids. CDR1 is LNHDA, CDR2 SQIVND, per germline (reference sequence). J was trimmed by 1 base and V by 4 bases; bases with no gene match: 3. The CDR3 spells CASSTDRAAKNIQYF. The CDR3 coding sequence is TGTGCCAGTAGTACGGACAGGGCGGCCAAAAACATTCAGTACTTC.

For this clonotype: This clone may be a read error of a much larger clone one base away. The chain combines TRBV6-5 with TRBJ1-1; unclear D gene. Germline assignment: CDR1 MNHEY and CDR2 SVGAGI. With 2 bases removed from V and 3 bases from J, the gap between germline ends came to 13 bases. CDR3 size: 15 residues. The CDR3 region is CASSYGLGQYTEAFF. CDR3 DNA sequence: TGTGCCAGCAGTTACGGACTGGGTCAATACACTGAAGCTTTCTTT.

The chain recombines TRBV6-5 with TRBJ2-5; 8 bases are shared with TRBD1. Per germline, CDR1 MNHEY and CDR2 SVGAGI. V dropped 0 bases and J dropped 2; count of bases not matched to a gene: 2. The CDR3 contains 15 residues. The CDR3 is CASSYSRGLQETQYF. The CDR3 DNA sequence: TGTGCCAGCAGTTACTCCAGGGGGCTACAAGAGACCCAGTACTTC.

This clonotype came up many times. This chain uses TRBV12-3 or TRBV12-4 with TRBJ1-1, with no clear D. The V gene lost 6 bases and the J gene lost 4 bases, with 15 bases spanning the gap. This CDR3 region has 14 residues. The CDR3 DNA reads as TGTGCCAGCAGCCCAGAGTGGGGTGGCACTGAAGCTTTCTTT. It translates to CASSPEWGGTEAFF.